This is a list of T cell receptor beta chains from one sample in a study of T cell clonotyping in hematopoietic cell transplantation. Only in-frame clones appear in the TCRdb table, and some are missing; sequencing was by immunoSEQ multiplex PCR. Here the sample spans tens of thousands of clones, around 70% being singletons. The source was peripheral blood mononuclear cells, collected before stem cell transplant. These receptors were taken from a man aged 50-60 years with myelodysplastic syndrome. Some clones in this sample may be carry-over from other donors' samples. CDR3s include the opening cysteine and the closing phenylalanine or tryptophan. Fields, in order: V gene, clone size, D gene, CDR3 protein. The D gene is left open where the match is weak. Rows may omit the clone size; those that give it use once, few, many or a size class.

v_call: TRBV27; clone_size: NA; d_call: NA; cdr3_aa: CASSPRLRGSYTF
v_call: TRBV27; clone_size: NA; d_call: NA; cdr3_aa: CATNTGGLSNTGELFF
v_call: TRBV5-8; clone_size: NA; d_call: TRBD1; cdr3_aa: CASSYGQGGNSPLHF
v_call: TRBV4-1; clone_size: NA; d_call: NA; cdr3_aa: CASKERAVQETQYF
v_call: TRBV19; clone_size: NA; d_call: NA; cdr3_aa: CASSILYGETQYF
v_call: TRBV30; clone_size: NA; d_call: NA; cdr3_aa: CAGQGRISGNTIYF
v_call: TRBV29-1; clone_size: NA; d_call: NA; cdr3_aa: CSGSPSEITQYF
v_call: TRBV30; clone_size: NA; d_call: NA; cdr3_aa: CAWSVAHGYTF
v_call: TRBV5-1; clone_size: few; d_call: NA; cdr3_aa: CASSASGGGYTF
v_call: TRBV29-1; clone_size: few; d_call: NA; cdr3_aa: CSVEESQGKDYGYTF
v_call: TRBV9; clone_size: few; d_call: NA; cdr3_aa: CASSVSTGELFF
v_call: TRBV30; clone_size: few; d_call: NA; cdr3_aa: CAWSRSNYGYTF
v_call: TRBV7-2; clone_size: NA; d_call: TRBD1; cdr3_aa: CASSLAGQNSNQPQHF
v_call: TRBV29-1; clone_size: once; d_call: TRBD1; cdr3_aa: CSVFSQGYEQYF
v_call: TRBV30; clone_size: NA; d_call: TRBD1; cdr3_aa: CAWRGTGGFGELFF
v_call: TRBV5-1; clone_size: NA; d_call: TRBD2; cdr3_aa: CASSPPGLENTGELFF
v_call: TRBV29-1; clone_size: NA; d_call: NA; cdr3_aa: CSVETATYGYTF
v_call: TRBV30; clone_size: NA; d_call: NA; cdr3_aa: CAWSAYSYEQYF
v_call: TRBV5-4; clone_size: NA; d_call: TRBD1; cdr3_aa: CASSPTGGYETQYF
v_call: TRBV28; clone_size: NA; d_call: TRBD1; cdr3_aa: CASSFGQESRGAAQPQHF
v_call: TRBV4-2; clone_size: NA; d_call: TRBD2; cdr3_aa: CASSQDTSGVTGELFF
v_call: TRBV11-1; clone_size: NA; d_call: TRBD1; cdr3_aa: CASSWGTGVNTEAFF
v_call: TRBV4-3; clone_size: NA; d_call: NA; cdr3_aa: CASSQESHPSRASSYNSPLHF
v_call: TRBV25-1; clone_size: few; d_call: NA; cdr3_aa: CASSLALVGSPLHF
v_call: TRBV7-2; clone_size: NA; d_call: TRBD1; cdr3_aa: CASKDRGQDQPQHF
v_call: TRBV29-1; clone_size: NA; d_call: TRBD1; cdr3_aa: CSVLTGRYEQYF
v_call: TRBV25-1; clone_size: NA; d_call: NA; cdr3_aa: CASSRGDYGYTF
v_call: TRBV20-1; clone_size: NA; d_call: NA; cdr3_aa: CSAPELPFF
v_call: TRBV10-3; clone_size: NA; d_call: NA; cdr3_aa: CAISETRNTQYF
v_call: TRBV5-1; clone_size: NA; d_call: NA; cdr3_aa: CASSLAAQGNEQYF
v_call: TRBV30; clone_size: NA; d_call: NA; cdr3_aa: CAWSTTGTFEQYF
v_call: TRBV27; clone_size: once; d_call: NA; cdr3_aa: CASSFSGGHYGYTF
v_call: TRBV30; clone_size: NA; d_call: NA; cdr3_aa: CAWSRQANTEAFF
v_call: TRBV30; clone_size: NA; d_call: NA; cdr3_aa: CAWRSPGTAYEQYF
v_call: TRBV4-3; clone_size: NA; d_call: TRBD1; cdr3_aa: CASSQEDRGGGYTF
v_call: TRBV20-1; clone_size: NA; d_call: NA; cdr3_aa: CSATGETQYF
v_call: TRBV20-1; clone_size: NA; d_call: NA; cdr3_aa: CSAVKGTEAFF
v_call: TRBV30; clone_size: NA; d_call: TRBD1; cdr3_aa: CAWSLRTGVNTEAFF
v_call: TRBV6-5; clone_size: NA; d_call: NA; cdr3_aa: CASSYGQGIPGNTIYF
v_call: TRBV7-2; clone_size: NA; d_call: NA; cdr3_aa: CASSPGLATDTQYF
v_call: TRBV30; clone_size: NA; d_call: TRBD2; cdr3_aa: CAWSREVYEQYF
v_call: TRBV5-6; clone_size: once; d_call: NA; cdr3_aa: CASRGEGFRSSYEQYF
v_call: TRBV9; clone_size: NA; d_call: NA; cdr3_aa: CASSVDEGRYEQYF
v_call: TRBV27; clone_size: few; d_call: NA; cdr3_aa: CASSLYGGREGEQYF
v_call: TRBV30; clone_size: once; d_call: TRBD1; cdr3_aa: CAWSVGDRGLFNEKLFF
v_call: TRBV6-6; clone_size: NA; d_call: TRBD1; cdr3_aa: CASSSGQGAGNQPQHF
v_call: TRBV11-1; clone_size: NA; d_call: NA; cdr3_aa: CASSPLAGLSDEQYF
v_call: TRBV4-3; clone_size: NA; d_call: TRBD2; cdr3_aa: CASSQDPGLAGGWSDTQYF
v_call: TRBV2; clone_size: NA; d_call: NA; cdr3_aa: CASSSPLGFGNQPQHF
v_call: TRBV5-6; clone_size: NA; d_call: NA; cdr3_aa: CASSLAGRDQAFF
v_call: TRBV16; clone_size: few; d_call: NA; cdr3_aa: CASSQAKSTDTQYF
v_call: TRBV28; clone_size: NA; d_call: TRBD2; cdr3_aa: CASSPRAGDMDNEQFF
v_call: TRBV30; clone_size: NA; d_call: NA; cdr3_aa: CASGTYEQYF
v_call: TRBV5-6; clone_size: NA; d_call: NA; cdr3_aa: CASSPTPPSIEAFF